The T cell receptor beta chain described here comes from a study of blood T cell repertoires in COVID-19. About the study: Sites in the United States, Italy and Spain provided acute and convalescent COVID-19 samples. T cells, B-cell-depleted T cells, or PBMCs provided the cDNA or gDNA that served as material.

Authors' data handling: Amplification from reference gene primers served as the basis for estimated nucleated cell counts. Sequenced by immunoSEQ multiplex PCR; TCRdb stores in-frame clones only, minus some. The V and J calls and the clone size are those of that table, but D and trimming were determined from the DNA. Of more than 80,000 clones listed, approximately 82% are singletons. The V gene end was trimmed by 1 base and the J gene end by 8 bases; junction bases not matched to a gene: 10. The germline V gene encodes CDR1 MGHRA and CDR2 YSYEKL. The CDR3 has 15 residues. V is TRBV4-1 and J is TRBJ1-2; TRBD1 agrees at 7 bases. What was sequenced was peripheral blood. The source of this sequence is a middle-aged man with active or convalescent COVID-19. In nucleotides, the CDR3 is TGCGCCAGCAGCCAAGTTGGGACAGACCCTCGGGGCTACACCTTC. Translating gives CASSQVGTDPRGYTF.